In this sample, the clone carrying this T cell receptor (beta chain) turned up a few times. Its antigen remains unknown. Each sample had at least 6 million PBMCs isolated. With a J-beta primer mix and a sample-barcoded 5' primer, a second PCR ran roughly 6 to 11 cycles. TCRdb re-analysed the 5' RACE reads in MiXCR, keeping a single row per CDR3 protein. The sample has about 1.4 million distinct CDR3 sequences; approximately 59% are singletons. The record originates from a study of blood T cells in healthy people across ages. As for the study in general: The capture of about one barcoded beta molecule per two T cells was achieved by template switching. General study points: Per million T cells, TCR beta diversity dropped roughly linearly as age increased. Fewer expanded clones and more diversity marked long-lived versus aged donors.

Germline V lookup: CDR1 SGHVS, CDR2 FQNEAQ. CDR3 length: 16 residues. The V gene end was trimmed by 2 bases and the J gene end by 0 bases; junction bases not matched to a gene: 3. The chain is built from TRBV7-8 and TRBJ2-4; 8 positions agree with TRBD1. This receptor was identified in a man younger than 35 in good health. The sequenced sample consisted of blood. CDR3 in amino acids: CASSLQGAPAKNIQYF. The CDR3, as DNA: TGTGCCAGCAGCTTACAGGGGGCCCCAGCCAAAAACATTCAGTACTTC.